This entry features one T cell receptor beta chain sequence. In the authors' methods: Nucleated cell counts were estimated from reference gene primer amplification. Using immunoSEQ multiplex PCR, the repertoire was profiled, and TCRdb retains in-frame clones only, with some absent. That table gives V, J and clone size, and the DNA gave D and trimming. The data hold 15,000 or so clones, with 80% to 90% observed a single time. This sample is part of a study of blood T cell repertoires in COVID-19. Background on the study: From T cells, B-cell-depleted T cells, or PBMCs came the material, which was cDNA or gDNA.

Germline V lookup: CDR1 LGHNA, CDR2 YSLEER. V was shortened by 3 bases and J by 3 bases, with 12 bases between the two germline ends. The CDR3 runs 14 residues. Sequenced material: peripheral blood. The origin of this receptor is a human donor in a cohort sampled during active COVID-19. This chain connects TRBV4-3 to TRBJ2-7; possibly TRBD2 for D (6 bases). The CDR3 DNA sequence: TGCGCCAGCAGCCAGGGAGGCAGTAGCTACGAGCAGTACTTC. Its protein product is CASSQGGSSYEQYF.